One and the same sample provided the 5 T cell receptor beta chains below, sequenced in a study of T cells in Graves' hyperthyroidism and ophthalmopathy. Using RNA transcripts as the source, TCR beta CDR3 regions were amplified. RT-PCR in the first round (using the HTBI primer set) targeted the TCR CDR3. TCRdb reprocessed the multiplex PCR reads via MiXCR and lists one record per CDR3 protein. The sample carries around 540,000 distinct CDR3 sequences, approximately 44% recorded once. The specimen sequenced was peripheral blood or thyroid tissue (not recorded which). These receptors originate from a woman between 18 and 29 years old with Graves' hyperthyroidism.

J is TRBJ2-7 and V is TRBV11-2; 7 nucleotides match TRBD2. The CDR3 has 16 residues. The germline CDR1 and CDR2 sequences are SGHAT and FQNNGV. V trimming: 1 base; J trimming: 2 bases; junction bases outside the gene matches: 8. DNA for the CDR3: TGTGCCAGCAGCTTAGTGGGTAGCGGGTTTACCTACGAGCAGTACTTC. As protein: CASSLVGSGFTYEQYF.

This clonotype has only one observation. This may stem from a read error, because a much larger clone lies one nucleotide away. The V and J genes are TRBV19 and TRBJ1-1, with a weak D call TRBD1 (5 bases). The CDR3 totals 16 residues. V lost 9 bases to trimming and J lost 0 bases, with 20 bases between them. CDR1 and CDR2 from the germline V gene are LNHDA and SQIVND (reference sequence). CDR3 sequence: CASSLSRDLMNTEAFF. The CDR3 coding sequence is TGTGCCAGCAGCTTATCCAGGGATCTCATGAACACTGAAGCTTTCTTT.

CDR3 sequence (DNA): TGTGCCAGTAGTAAAGATAGCGGGATGACCTACGAGCAGTACTTC. This gives the protein CASSKDSGMTYEQYF. J is TRBJ2-7 and V is TRBV19; 8 positions agree with TRBD2. Losses at the gene ends were 4 bases for V and 2 bases for J; bases not matched to a gene: 7. CDR1 and CDR2 from the germline V gene are LNHDA and SQIVND (reference sequence). The CDR3 length is 15 residues.

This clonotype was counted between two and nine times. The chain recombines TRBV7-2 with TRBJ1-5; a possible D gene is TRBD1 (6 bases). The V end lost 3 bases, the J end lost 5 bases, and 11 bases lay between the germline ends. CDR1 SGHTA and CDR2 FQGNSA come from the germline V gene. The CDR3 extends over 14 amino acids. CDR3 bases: TGTGCCAGCAGCTTTTACAGGGAATATCAGCCCCAGCATTTT. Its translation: CASSFYREYQPQHF.

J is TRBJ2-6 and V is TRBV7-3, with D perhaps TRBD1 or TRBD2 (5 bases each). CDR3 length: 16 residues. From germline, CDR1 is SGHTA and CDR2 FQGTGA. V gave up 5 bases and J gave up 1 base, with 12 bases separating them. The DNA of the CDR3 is TGTGCCAGCAGCCAGGGACGGAGGTCTGGGGCCAACGTCCTGACTTTC. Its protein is CASSQGRRSGANVLTF.